This T cell receptor (beta chain) was found in a study of blood T cell repertoires in COVID-19. TCRdb's table, derived via immunoSEQ multiplex PCR, lists solely in-frame clones and lacks some. The table records over 200,000 clones, around 81% of them present only once. The V end was cut by 5 bases, the J end by 4 bases, with 9 bases between. The CDR3 length is 13 residues. From germline, CDR1 is LGHDT and CDR2 YNNKEL (reference sequence). The J gene is TRBJ1-5, the V gene TRBV3-1 (or the pseudogene TRBV3-2); no clear D. Sequences were obtained from PBMCs or T cells enriched from blood (not recorded which). This TCR came from a woman between 50 and 59 years old with acute COVID-19. The CDR3 region is CASSYPGNQPQHF. The CDR3 bases are TGTGCCAGCAGCTACCCCGGTAATCAGCCCCAGCATTTT.